The next 8 T cell receptor beta chains were all read from a single sample in a study of human T cells and chemical hapten exposure. TCRdb independently ran MiXCR on the RACE reads; one entry per CDR3 protein. The sample includes about 380,000 distinct CDR3 sequences, more than 5% of them seen just once. Indicated time point: patch test 2, 6 weeks after DPC sensitization. The treatment here: therapeutic diphenylcyclopropenone sensitization with weekly scalp DPC. Source: whole blood, taken in connection with sensitization to the hapten diphenylcyclopropenone (DPC). These receptors were collected from a woman between 18 and 30 years old with alopecia areata. Some clones in this sample may be carry-over from other donors' samples.

This clonotype was observed many times. CDR3 in amino acids: CASREIGDTIYF. The CDR3 nucleotides are TGTGCCAGCAGGGAGATAGGGGACACCATATATTTT. This sequence joins TRBV12-3 or TRBV12-4 and TRBJ1-3; TRBD1 might be the D (5 bases). The CDR3 totals 12 residues. The V and J ends lost 6 bases and 8 bases respectively, with 11 bases between them.

This clonotype was recorded at least ten times. The chain has TRBV5-1 and TRBJ1-6; D gene unclear. CDR3 length: 14 amino acids. V was trimmed by 0 bases and J by 7 bases, leaving 8 bases between them. CDR1 and CDR2 from the germline V gene are SGHRS and YFSETQ. CDR3 DNA: TGCGCCAGCAGCTTGGACGTGGGGAATTCACCCCTCCACTTT. This translates into CASSLDVGNSPLHF.

Only a few counts were recorded for this clonotype. The rearrangement joins TRBV7-9 to TRBJ1-2; unclear D gene. Trimming removed 6 bases at V and 6 bases at J, with 14 bases between. Germline CDR1 and CDR2: SEHNR and FQNEAQ (reference sequence). CDR3 length: 13 amino acids. The CDR3 loop reads CASSPEPRDGYTF. CDR3 coding DNA: TGTGCCAGCAGTCCGGAACCCCGTGATGGCTACACCTTC. The full variable domain, rest sourced from reference TRBV7-9 and TRBJ1-2, is DTGVSQNPRHKITKRGQNVTFRCDPISEHNRLYWYRQTLGQGPEFLTYFQNEAQLEKSRLLSDRFSAERPKGSFSTLEIQRTEQGDSAMYLCASSPEPRDGYTFGSGTRLTVV.

V gene TRBV7-9 combines with J gene TRBJ2-7; tentative D call: TRBD1 (6 bases). With 5 bases removed from V and 3 bases from J, the gap between germline ends came to 11 bases. Germline CDR1 is SEHNR and CDR2 is FQNEAQ (reference sequence). The CDR3 covers 13 residues. For the CDR3, the DNA is TGTGCCAGCAGCCCTATGGACAGCTACGAGCAGTACTTC. Amino acids: CASSPMDSYEQYF.

The chain recombines TRBV6-5 with TRBJ2-5, with D tentatively TRBD2 (5 bases). The germline CDR1 and CDR2 sequences are MNHEY and SVGAGI. CDR3 length: 12 amino acids. Trimming took 10 bases from V and 9 from J, leaving 18 bases between them. This CDR3 reads CATSRTPSSQYF. DNA of the CDR3: TGTGCCACCTCGCGGACTCCCTCTTCCCAGTACTTC.

The chain combines TRBV9 with TRBJ1-1, with D uncertain. This CDR3 region has 14 residues. The V end was cut by 4 bases, the J end by 5 bases, with 15 bases between. Germline CDR1 reads SGDLS; CDR2 reads YYNGEE. The CDR3 DNA reads as TGTGCCAGCAGCCCCTACCCCCTGGGGACTGAAGCTTTCTTT. It specifies CASSPYPLGTEAFF. Supplemented by reference TRBV9 and TRBJ1-1, the full variable domain reads DSGVTQTPKHLITATGQRVTLRCSPRSGDLSVYWYQQSLDQGLQFLIQYYNGEERAKGNILERFSAQQFPDLHSELNLSSLELGDSALYFCASSPYPLGTEAFFGQGTRLTVV.

The chain recombines TRBV6-2 or TRBV6-3 with TRBJ2-6; the D is unclear. The CDR3 covers 15 residues. Germline values: CDR1 MNHEY, CDR2 SVGEGT. V lost 6 bases to trimming and J lost 0 bases, with 9 bases between them. This chain's CDR3 is CASSRGRSGANVLTF. In DNA, the CDR3 is TGTGCCAGCAGCCGCGGACGCTCTGGGGCCAACGTCCTGACTTTC.

V gene TRBV6-5 combines with J gene TRBJ2-2; the match to TRBD2 covers 7 bases. The length of the CDR3 is 13 residues. Germline trimming cut 8 bases from V and 1 base from J; bases unmatched to any gene: 1. Germline CDR1 reads MNHEY; CDR2 reads SVGAGI. The CDR3 DNA reads as TGTGCCAGCGGGGGGGTGAACACCGGGGAGCTGTTTTTT. It encodes CASGGVNTGELFF.